This TCR beta chain was sequenced in a study of blood T cell repertoires in COVID-19. Across the study: The study drew acute and convalescent COVID-19 samples from the United States, Italy and Spain. In each case, the material was cDNA or gDNA derived from T cells, B-cell-depleted T cells, or PBMCs.

Original analysis: Researchers report that nucleated cell counts were estimated from reference gene primer amplification. The data were produced by immunoSEQ multiplex PCR, yet TCRdb's version contains in-frame clones alone and is incomplete. V, J and clone size were drawn from that table, and D and trimming were deduced from the DNA. The sample shows 200,000 to 300,000 clones, under 85% of them seen only once. The V gene's germline CDR1 is LGHNT and CDR2 FRNRAP. V shed 1 base, J shed 3 bases, and the junction held 2 bases outside the gene matches. The CDR3 is 14 amino acids. The V call is TRBV12-5, the J call TRBJ1-2, with 7 bases lining up with TRBD1. This receptor was taken from a human donor in a cohort sampled during active COVID-19. Sample: peripheral blood. The CDR3 region is CASGLAGQDYGYTF. In nucleotides, the CDR3 is TGTGCTAGTGGTTTGGCTGGACAGGACTATGGCTACACCTTC.